The clone carrying this T cell receptor (beta chain) was observed a handful of times. Between the trimmed V and J ends, which lost 2 bases and 2 bases, there was a span of 16 bases. The CDR3 spans 16 residues. Germline CDR1 MNHEY, CDR2 SVGAGI. The sample belongs to a study of T-cell memory formation after mild COVID-19. TCRdb redid the calling of the 5' RACE reads with MiXCR, one entry per CDR3 protein. The data show 350,000 to 500,000 distinct CDR3 sequences, around 20% seen once. Input material: PBMCs or a T cell subset sorted from them (not recorded which). V gene TRBV6-5 combines with J gene TRBJ2-7; D is possibly TRBD2 (5 bases). This clonotype was sampled from an adult woman who had mild COVID-19 (a few samples of this study predate the infection). Cell type and time point are not known. The CDR3 protein is CASSYRTGGPTYEQYF. CDR3 sequence (DNA): TGTGCCAGCAGTTACCGGACGGGCGGGCCGACCTACGAGCAGTACTTC.